Listed here is a single TCR beta chain. This CDR3 has 13 amino acids. In germline, CDR1 is KGHDR, CDR2 SFDVKD. Trimming pared 4 bases from V and 5 bases from J, leaving 9 bases between. The data are from a study of blood T cell repertoires in COVID-19. At the level of the study: The samples span acute and convalescent COVID-19 from the United States, Italy and Spain. T cells, B-cell-depleted T cells, or PBMCs provided the cDNA or gDNA that served as material.

The protocol was immunoSEQ multiplex PCR, while the TCRdb copy is restricted to in-frame clones and leaves out a portion. The sample lists about 270,000 clones, 83% occurring once. The chain joins TRBV24-1 to TRBJ2-3; no definite D call. The sample consisted of peripheral blood. This receptor was obtained from a man older than 75 with acute or convalescent COVID-19. CDR3 sequence: CATSELRGDTQYF. The CDR3 region has the DNA TGTGCCACCAGTGAATTACGAGGAGATACGCAGTATTTT.